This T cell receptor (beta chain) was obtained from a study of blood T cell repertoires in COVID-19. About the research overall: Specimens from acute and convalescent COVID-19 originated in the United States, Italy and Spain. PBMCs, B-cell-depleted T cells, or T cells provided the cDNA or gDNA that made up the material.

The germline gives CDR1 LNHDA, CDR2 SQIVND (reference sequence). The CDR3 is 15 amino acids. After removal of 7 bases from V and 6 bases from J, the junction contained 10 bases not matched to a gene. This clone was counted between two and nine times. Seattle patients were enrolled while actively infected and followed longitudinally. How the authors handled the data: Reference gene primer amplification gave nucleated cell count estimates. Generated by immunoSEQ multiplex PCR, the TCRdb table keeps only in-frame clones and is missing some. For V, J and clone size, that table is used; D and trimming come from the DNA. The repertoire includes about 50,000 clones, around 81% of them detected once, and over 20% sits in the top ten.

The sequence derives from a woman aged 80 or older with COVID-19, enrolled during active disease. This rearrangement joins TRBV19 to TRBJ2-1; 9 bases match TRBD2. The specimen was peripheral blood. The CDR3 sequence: CASTRGLAGFNEQFF. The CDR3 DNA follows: TGTGCCAGTACCCGGGGACTAGCAGGGTTCAATGAGCAGTTCTTC.